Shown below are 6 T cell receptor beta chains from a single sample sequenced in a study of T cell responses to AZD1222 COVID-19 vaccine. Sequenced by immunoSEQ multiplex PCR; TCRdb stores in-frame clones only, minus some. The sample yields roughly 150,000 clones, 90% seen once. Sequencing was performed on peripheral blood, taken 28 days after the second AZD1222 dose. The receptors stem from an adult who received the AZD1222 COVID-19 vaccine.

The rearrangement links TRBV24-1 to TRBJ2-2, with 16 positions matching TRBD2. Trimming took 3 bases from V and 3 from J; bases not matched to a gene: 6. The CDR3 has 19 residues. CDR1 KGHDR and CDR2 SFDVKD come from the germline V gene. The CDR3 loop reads CATSDLGLAGGPDTGELFF. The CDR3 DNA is TGTGCCACCAGTGATCTGGGACTAGCGGGGGGGCCCGACACCGGGGAGCTGTTTTTT.

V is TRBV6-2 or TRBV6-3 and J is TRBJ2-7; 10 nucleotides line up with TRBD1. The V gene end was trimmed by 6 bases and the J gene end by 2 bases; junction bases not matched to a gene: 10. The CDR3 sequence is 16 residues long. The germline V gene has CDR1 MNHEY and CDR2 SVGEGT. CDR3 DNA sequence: TGTGCCAGCAGCCCCCCCGGGACAGGGGTGGCCTACGAGCAGTACTTC. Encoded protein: CASSPPGTGVAYEQYF.

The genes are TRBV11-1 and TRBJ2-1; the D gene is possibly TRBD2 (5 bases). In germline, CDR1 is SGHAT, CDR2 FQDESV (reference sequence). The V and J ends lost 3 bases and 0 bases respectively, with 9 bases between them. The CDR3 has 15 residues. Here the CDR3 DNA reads TGTGCCAGCAGCTTTTCAGCGGTCTCCTACAATGAGCAGTTCTTC. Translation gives CASSFSAVSYNEQFF. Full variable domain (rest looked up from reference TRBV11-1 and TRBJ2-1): EAEVAQSPRYKITEKSQAVAFWCDPISGHATLYWYRQILGQGPELLVQFQDESVVDDSQLPKDRFSAERLKGVDSTLKIQPAELGDSAMYLCASSFSAVSYNEQFFGPGTRLTVL.

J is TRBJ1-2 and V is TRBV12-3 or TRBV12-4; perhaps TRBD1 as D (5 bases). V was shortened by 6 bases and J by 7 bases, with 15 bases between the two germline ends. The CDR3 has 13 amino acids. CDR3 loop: CASSPWQGGGYTF. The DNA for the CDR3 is TGTGCCAGCAGCCCCTGGCAGGGAGGTGGCTACACCTTC.

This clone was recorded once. The CDR3 spells CASSPEGRGADTQYF. The CDR3 DNA follows: TGTGCCAGCTCACCTGAAGGGCGCGGGGCAGATACGCAGTATTTT. The V gene is TRBV18, the J gene TRBJ2-3; possible D gene TRBD2, 6 bases. This CDR3 spans 15 amino acids. Trimming took 3 bases from V and 4 from J, leaving 14 bases between them. Germline lookup yields CDR1 KGHSH and CDR2 LQKENI.

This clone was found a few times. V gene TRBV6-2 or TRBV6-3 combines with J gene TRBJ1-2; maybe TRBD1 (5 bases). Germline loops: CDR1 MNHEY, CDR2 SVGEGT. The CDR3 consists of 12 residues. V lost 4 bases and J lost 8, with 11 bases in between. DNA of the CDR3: TGTGCCAGCAGTTTGCTAGGGGACGGCTACACCTTC. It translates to CASSLLGDGYTF.